Reported below is one T cell receptor beta chain. This specimen belongs to a study of technical replicates of blood from a few donors. The assay was immunoSEQ multiplex PCR, and TCRdb's table has in-frame clones only and misses some. Here the sample spans 75,000 to 90,000 clones, more than 85% being singletons. Germline V lookup: CDR1 SGHTA, CDR2 FQGNSA. V lost 2 bases and J 6 bases, leaving 14 bases between the germline ends. The CDR3 sequence is 15 residues long. The source of this sequence is a human donor in good health. Specimen: T cells isolated from PBMCs. The chain joins TRBV7-2 to TRBJ2-1; D gene unclear. The DNA of the CDR3 is TGTGCCAGCAGCTTAATGATCCCCCCTAGCAATGAGCAGTTCTTC. It codes for CASSLMIPPSNEQFF.